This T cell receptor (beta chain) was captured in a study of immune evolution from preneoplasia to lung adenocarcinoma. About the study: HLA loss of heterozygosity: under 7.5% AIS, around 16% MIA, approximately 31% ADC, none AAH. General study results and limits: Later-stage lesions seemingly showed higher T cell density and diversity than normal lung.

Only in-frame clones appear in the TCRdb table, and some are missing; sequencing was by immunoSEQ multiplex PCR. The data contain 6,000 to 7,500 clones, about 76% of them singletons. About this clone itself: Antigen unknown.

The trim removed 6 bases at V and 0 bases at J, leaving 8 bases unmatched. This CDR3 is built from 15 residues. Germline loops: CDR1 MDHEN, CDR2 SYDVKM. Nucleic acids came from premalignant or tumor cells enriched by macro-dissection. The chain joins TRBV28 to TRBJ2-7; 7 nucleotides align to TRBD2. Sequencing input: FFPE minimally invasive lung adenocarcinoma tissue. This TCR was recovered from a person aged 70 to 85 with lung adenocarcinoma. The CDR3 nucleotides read TGTGCCAGCAGGATTGGGGGAGGGAGCTCCTACGAGCAGTACTTC. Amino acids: CASRIGGGSSYEQYF.